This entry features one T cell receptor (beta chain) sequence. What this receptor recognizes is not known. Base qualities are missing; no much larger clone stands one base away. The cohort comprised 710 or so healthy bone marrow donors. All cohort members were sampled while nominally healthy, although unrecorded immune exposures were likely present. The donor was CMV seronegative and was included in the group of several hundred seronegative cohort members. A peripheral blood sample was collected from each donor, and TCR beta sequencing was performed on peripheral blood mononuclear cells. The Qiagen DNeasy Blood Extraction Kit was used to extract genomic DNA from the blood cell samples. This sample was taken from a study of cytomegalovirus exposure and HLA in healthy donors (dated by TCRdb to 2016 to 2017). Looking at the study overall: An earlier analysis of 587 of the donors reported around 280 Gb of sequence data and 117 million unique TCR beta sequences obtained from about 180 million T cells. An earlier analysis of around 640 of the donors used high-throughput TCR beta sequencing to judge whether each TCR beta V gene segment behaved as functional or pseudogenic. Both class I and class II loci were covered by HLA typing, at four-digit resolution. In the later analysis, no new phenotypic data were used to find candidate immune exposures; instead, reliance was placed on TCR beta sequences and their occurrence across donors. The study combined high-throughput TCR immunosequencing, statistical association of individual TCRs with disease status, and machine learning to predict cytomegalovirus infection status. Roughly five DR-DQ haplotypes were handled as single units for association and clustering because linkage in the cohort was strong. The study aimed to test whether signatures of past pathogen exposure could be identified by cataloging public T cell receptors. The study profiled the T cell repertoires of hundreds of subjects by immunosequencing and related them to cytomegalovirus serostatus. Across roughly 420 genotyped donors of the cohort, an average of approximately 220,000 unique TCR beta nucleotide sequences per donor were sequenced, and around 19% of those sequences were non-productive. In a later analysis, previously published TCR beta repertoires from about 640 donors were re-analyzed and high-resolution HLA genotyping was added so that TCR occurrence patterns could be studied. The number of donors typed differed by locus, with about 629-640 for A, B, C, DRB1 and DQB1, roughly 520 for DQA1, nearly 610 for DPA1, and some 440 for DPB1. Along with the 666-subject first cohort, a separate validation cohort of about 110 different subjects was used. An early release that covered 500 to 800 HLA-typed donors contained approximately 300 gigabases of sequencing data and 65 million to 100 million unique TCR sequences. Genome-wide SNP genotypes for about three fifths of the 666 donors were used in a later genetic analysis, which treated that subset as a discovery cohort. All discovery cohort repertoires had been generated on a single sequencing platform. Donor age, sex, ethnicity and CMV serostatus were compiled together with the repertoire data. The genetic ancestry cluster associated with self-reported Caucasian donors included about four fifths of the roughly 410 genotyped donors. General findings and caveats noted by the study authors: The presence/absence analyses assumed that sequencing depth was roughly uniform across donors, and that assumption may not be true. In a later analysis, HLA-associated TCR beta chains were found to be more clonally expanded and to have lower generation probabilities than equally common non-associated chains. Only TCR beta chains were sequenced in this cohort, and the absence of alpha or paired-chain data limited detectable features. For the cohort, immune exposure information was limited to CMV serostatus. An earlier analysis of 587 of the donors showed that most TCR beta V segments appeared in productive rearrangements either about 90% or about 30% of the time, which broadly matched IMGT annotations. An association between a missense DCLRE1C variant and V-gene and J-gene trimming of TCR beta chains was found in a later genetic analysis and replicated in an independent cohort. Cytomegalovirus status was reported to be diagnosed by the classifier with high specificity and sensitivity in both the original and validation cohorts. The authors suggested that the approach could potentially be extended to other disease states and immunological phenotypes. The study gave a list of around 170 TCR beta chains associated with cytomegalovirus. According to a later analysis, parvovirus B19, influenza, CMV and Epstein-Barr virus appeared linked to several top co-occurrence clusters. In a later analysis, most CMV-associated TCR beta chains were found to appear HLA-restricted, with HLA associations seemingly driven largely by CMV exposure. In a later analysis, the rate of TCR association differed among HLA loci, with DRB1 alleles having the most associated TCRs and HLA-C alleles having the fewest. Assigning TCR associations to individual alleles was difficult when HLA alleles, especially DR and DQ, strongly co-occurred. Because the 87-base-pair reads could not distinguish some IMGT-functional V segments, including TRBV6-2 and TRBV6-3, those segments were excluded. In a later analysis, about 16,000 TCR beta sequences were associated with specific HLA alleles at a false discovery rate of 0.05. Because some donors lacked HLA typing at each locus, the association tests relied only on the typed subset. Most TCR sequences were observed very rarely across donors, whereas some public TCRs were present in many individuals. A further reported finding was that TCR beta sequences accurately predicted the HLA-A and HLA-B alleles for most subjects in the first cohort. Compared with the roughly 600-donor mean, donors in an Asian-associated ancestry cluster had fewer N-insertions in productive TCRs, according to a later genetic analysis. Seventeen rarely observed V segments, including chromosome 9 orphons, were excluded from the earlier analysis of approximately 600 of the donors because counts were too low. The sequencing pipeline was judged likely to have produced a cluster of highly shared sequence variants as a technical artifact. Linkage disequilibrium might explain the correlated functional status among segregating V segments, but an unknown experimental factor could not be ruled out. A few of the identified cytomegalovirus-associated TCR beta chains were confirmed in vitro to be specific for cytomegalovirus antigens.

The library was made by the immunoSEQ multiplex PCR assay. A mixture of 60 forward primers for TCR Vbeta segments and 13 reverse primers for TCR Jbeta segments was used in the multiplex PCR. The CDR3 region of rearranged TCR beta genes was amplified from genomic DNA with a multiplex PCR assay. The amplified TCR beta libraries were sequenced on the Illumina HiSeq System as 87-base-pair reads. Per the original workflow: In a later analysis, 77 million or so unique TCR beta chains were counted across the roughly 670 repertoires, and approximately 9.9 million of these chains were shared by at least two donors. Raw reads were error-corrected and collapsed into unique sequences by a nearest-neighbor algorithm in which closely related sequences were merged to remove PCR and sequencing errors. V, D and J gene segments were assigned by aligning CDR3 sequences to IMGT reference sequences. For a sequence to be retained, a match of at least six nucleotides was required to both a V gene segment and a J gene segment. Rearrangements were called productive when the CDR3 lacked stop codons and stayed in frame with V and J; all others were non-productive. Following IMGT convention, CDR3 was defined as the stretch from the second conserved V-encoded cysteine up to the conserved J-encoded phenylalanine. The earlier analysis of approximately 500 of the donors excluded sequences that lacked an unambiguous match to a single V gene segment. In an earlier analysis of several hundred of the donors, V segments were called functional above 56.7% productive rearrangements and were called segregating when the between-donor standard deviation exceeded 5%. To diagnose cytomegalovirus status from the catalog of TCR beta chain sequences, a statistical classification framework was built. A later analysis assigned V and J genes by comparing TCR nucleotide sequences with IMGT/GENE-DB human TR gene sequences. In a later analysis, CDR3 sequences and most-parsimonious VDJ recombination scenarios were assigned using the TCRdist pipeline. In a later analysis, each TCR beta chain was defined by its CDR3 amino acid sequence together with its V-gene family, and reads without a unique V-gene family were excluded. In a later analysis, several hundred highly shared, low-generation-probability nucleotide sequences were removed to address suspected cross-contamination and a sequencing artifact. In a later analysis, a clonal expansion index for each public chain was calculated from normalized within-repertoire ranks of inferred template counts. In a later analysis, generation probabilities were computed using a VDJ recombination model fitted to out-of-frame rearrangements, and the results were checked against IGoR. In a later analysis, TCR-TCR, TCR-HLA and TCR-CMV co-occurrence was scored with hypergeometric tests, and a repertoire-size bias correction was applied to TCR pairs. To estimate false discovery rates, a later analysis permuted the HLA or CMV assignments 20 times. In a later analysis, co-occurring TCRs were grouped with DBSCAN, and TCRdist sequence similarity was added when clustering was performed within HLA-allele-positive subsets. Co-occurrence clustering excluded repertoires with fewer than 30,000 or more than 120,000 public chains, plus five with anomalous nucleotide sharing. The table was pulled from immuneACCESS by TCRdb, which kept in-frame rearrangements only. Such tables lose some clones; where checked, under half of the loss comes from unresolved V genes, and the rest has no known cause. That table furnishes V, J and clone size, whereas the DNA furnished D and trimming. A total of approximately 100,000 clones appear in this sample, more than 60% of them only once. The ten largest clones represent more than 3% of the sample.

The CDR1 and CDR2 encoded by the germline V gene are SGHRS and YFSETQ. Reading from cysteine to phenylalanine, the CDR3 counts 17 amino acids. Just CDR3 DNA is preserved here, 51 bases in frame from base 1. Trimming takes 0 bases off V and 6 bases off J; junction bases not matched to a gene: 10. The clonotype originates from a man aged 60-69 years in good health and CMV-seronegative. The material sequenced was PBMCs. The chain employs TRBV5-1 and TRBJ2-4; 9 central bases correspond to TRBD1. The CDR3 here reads CASSLGGTGIKVNIQYF. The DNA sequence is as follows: TGCGCCAGCAGCTTGGGGGGGACAGGGATTAAGGTAAACATTCAGTACTTC.